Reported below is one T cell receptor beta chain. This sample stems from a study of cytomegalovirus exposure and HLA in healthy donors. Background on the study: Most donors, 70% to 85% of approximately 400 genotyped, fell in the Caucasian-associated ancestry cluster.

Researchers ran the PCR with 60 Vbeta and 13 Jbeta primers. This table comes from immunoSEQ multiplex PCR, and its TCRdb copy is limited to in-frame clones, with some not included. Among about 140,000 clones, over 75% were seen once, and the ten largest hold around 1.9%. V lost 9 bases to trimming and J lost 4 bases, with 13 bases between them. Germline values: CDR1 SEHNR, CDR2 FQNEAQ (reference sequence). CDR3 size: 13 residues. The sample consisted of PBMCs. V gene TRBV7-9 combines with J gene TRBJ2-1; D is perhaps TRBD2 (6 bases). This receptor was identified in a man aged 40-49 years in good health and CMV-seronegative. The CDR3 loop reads CARGEDGYNEQFF. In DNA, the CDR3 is TGTGCCAGGGGGGAGGACGGATACAATGAGCAGTTCTTC.